Included here is one T cell receptor beta chain sequence, with context. Its antigen is unknown. Each TCR beta cDNA library carried unique molecular identifiers. Starting from around 0.96 to 9.9 million T cells, the study yielded roughly 0.5 million cDNA molecules. TCRdb independently ran MiXCR on the PCR reads; one entry per CDR3 protein. Of 700,000 to 800,000 distinct CDR3 sequences listed, 30% were seen once; the top ten hold around 0.56%. These data belong to a study of post-analysis software for immune sequencing data. With 4 bases removed from V and 5 bases from J, the gap between germline ends came to 15 bases. The germline V gene has CDR1 SGHRS and CDR2 YFSETQ. The CDR3 loop spans 14 amino acids. Whole-study findings and limits: Four to six TRBV segments (TRBV5-6, TRBV5-1 and TRBV20-1 among them) occurred more frequently in patients than in controls. With F measure, samples from one preparation batch clustered together strongly. The normalized Chao1 diversity of multiple sclerosis patients was significantly lower than that of controls.

The receptor was isolated from a girl aged 5-17 years with multiple sclerosis. Sequenced material: blood. The rearrangement links TRBV5-1 to TRBJ2-5; D tentatively reads TRBD1 or TRBD2 (7 bases each). This CDR3 reads CASSAQQGGETQYF. The CDR3 region has the DNA TGCGCCAGCAGCGCACAGCAGGGGGGGGAGACCCAGTACTTC.